This T cell receptor beta chain was identified during a study of a mutant IDH1 vaccine in newly diagnosed glioma (TCRdb year 2021). Broadly, across the study: Vaccination began 4-6 weeks after radiotherapy alone, or alongside temozolomide cycles in the chemotherapy-containing groups. Peripheral blood samples were drawn at six visits, namely V03 (baseline), V05, V07, V10, V12 and V13. Longitudinal TCRB deep sequencing was done for 25 treated patients, wherever samples were available for exploratory analyses. The week-35 safety follow-up took place at visit V12, and the week-47 end of study took place at visit V13. Before enrollment, most patients had been given radiochemotherapy with temozolomide as standard therapy, while the rest had received either radiotherapy alone or temozolomide alone. Of the 25 to 40 treated patients, roughly 60% were male and approximately 38% were female, and the mean age was approximately 40 years.

As for this clone: No antigen is known for it. No per-base quality is available; no much larger clone lies one base away.

Read against the paper, the sample's time point label means: week 47, end of study. A 20-mer mutant IDH1 peptide at 300 micrograms in Montanide made up each vaccine dose, which was injected subcutaneously together with topical imiquimod. Eight vaccinations were administered to patients in weeks 1, 3, 5, 7, 11, 15, 19 and 23, corresponding to visits V03 through V10. Donors had newly diagnosed WHO grade 3 or 4 IDH1-mutant astrocytomas with loss of nuclear ATRX. The samples were drawn from NOA16, a multicentre, single-arm, open-label phase I trial in Germany that tested a mutant IDH1 peptide vaccine in humans for the first time. The DNeasy Blood and Tissue Kit was used to extract genomic DNA from EDTA blood for TCRB sequencing. In the germline V gene (reference sequence), CDR1 corresponds to SGHNT and CDR2 to YYREEE. Germline trimming amounts to 4 bases on V and 1 base on J, with 7 as the count of junction bases outside the gene matches. The CDR3, cysteine through phenylalanine, is 15 amino acids long. Here the CDR3 DNA is all that survives: 45 bases in frame from base 1.

The paper as a whole reports these results and caveats: No apparent relationship was observed between pseudoprogression and alterations in the top peripheral T cell clonotypes detected by TCRB sequencing. It was noted by the authors that analyses of patient blood samples could not be reproduced owing to sample limitations. Availability determined which PBMC samples were chosen for TCRB deep sequencing. Immune responses induced by the vaccine were seen in 90% to 95% of patients across multiple MHC alleles.

The protocol used for the library was the immunoSEQ multiplex PCR assay. Rearranged TCR beta chain sequences were amplified with the hsTCRB Kit following the manufacturer's protocol. Sequencing of TCRB libraries was carried out on an Illumina MiSeq. On the authors' methods: The kit vendor's proprietary platform handled demultiplexing, trimming and gene mapping. The immuneACCESS repertoire file appears here via TCRdb, limited to in-frame rearrangements. These files lack a portion of the clones; in checked studies, under half of the deficit traces to unresolved V genes, and the cause of the others is not known. The DNA was the basis for D and trimming; V, J and clone size are from that table. The sample profile shows tens of thousands of clones; approximately 80% of them were found once. The ten largest clones capture 4% to 5.5% of the sample.

The sample here was PBMCs, taken from a glioma patient whose treatment included an IDH1 peptide vaccine. The chain couples TRBV5-4 to TRBJ1-2; 7 bases in the junction line up with TRBD1. This receptor was identified in a woman in her forties with glioma. Some clones in this sample may be carry-over from other donors' samples. The CDR3 is CASSRGQDLNYGYTF. At the DNA level, the sequence is TGTGCCAGCAGCCGCGGACAGGACCTTAACTATGGCTACACCTTC.